This TCR beta chain was sequenced for a study of CD8+ T cells in alopecia areata. The CDR3 contains 17 residues. From germline, CDR1 is NNHDY and CDR2 SYVADS. The V and J ends lost 0 bases and 1 base, in that order; junction bases with no gene match: 5. RNA extraction was followed by reverse transcription into cDNA, which acted as the sequencing template. Using immunoSEQ multiplex PCR, the repertoire was profiled, and TCRdb retains in-frame clones only, with some absent. The record shows 20,000 or so clones for this sample, with no singletons present. Remarks on this clone: The gene names here belong to mouse. The read gets to within 4 residues of the CDR3 end, and the germline J gene fills in the rest.

Sorting of pooled cutaneous lymph node cells used CD4, CD8alpha, NKG2D, NKG2ACE and other markers. The clonotype was recovered from a C3H/HeJ mouse with alopecia areata. The strain's MHC type: H2-k. The chain carries TRBV13-3 and TRBJ2-1; 9 bases map to TRBD1. Sequenced material: CD8+ T cells sorted from a lymph node. Partial CDR3 DNA: TGTGCCAGCAGTGATGCCACAGGGGGCGCGAACTATGCT. Its protein is CASSDATGGANYA. The entire CDR3 protein is CASSDATGGANYAEQFF.